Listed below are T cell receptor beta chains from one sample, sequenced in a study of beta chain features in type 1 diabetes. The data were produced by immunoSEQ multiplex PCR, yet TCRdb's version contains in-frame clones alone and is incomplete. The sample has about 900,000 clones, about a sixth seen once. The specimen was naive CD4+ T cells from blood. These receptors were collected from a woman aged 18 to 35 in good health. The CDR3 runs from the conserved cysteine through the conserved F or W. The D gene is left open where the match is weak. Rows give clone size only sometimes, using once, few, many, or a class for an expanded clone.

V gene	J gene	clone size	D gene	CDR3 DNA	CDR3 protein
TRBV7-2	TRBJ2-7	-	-	TGTGCCAGCAGCTTAAGTCACACCTCCTACGAGCAGTACTTC	CASSLSHTSYEQYF
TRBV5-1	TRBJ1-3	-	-	TGCGCCAGCAGATTGGAATCGGCTGCGTACGACACCATATATTTT	CASRLESAAYDTIYF
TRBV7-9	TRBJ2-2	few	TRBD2	TGTGCCAGCAGCTTAGGTCTAAGCGGGAGTGGCGGGGAGCTGTTTTTT	CASSLGLSGSGGELFF
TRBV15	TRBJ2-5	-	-	TGTGCCACCAGCAGATCACCGTACCAAGAGACCCAGTACTTC	CATSRSPYQETQYF
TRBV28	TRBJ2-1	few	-	TGTGCCAGCATTCGGGCGGGGAGGAAAAATGAGCAGTTCTTC	CASIRAGRKNEQFF
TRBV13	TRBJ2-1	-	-	TGTGCCAGCAGCTTAAGGGTGCTCAATGAGCAGTTCTTC	CASSLRVLNEQFF
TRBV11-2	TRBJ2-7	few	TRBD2	TGTGCCACCGGAAGACTAGCGGGAGACTACGAGCAGTACTTC	CATGRLAGDYEQYF
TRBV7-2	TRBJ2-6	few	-	TGTGCCATCTTTCTCTCTGGGGCCAACGTCCTGACTTTC	CAIFLSGANVLTF
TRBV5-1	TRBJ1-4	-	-	TGCGCCAGCAGCTTGGTACCGCCCGATGAAAAACTGTTTTTT	CASSLVPPDEKLFF
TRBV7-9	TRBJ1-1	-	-	TGTGCCAGCAGCTTTAACATCCAGGGAGGATCAGTCTTT	CASSFNIQGGSVF
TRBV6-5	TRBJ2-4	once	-	TGTGCCAGCGTGGTAGATGTGGTCAAAAACATTCAGTACTTC	CASVVDVVKNIQYF
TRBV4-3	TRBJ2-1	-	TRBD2	TGCGCCAGCAGCCTCCTACTAGCGGGAGGGCAAGATGAGCAGTTCTTC	CASSLLLAGGQDEQFF
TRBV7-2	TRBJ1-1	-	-	TGTGCCAGCAGCTTATTCTTGGTAAGCCGATCTCTAGGGAGCACTGAAGCTTTCTTT	CASSLFLVSRSLGSTEAFF
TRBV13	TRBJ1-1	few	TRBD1	TGTGCCAGCAGCTCGATACGGACAGGTCGAATAGAGTCGGCTTTCTTT	CASSSIRTGRIESAFF
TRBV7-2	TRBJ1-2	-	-	TGTGCCAGCAGCTTAGTTGGCGGACAAACTAACTATGGCTACACCTTC	CASSLVGGQTNYGYTF
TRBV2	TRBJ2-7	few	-	TGTGCCAGCAGCCCGAGGGACGTCTCCTACGAGCAGTACTTC	CASSPRDVSYEQYF